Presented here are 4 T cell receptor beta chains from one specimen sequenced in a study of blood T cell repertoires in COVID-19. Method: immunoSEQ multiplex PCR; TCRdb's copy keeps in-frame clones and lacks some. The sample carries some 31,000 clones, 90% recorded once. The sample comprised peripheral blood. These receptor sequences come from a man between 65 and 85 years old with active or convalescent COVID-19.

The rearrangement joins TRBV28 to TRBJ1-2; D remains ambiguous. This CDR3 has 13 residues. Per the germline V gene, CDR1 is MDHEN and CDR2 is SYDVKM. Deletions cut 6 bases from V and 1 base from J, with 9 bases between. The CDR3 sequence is CASRPGINYGYTF. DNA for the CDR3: TGTGCCAGCAGACCGGGGATTAACTATGGCTACACCTTC.

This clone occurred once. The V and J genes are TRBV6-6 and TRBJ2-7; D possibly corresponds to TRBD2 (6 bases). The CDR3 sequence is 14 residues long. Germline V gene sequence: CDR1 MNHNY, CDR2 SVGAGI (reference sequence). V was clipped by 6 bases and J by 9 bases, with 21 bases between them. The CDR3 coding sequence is TGTGCCAGCAGCTCCTTAGCACGGGAGAGGGGGCAGTACTTC. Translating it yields CASSSLARERGQYF.

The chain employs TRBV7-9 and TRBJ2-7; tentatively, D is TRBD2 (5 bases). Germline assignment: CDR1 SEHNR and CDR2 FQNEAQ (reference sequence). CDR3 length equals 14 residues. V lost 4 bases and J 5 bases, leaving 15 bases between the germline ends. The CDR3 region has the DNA TGTGCCAGCAGCTCCGGTTCCGTGAGGGACGAGCAGTACTTC. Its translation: CASSSGSVRDEQYF. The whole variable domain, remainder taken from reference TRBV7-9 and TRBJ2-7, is DTGVSQNPRHKITKRGQNVTFRCDPISEHNRLYWYRQTLGQGPEFLTYFQNEAQLEKSRLLSDRFSAERPKGSFSTLEIQRTEQGDSAMYLCASSSGSVRDEQYFGPGTRLTVT.

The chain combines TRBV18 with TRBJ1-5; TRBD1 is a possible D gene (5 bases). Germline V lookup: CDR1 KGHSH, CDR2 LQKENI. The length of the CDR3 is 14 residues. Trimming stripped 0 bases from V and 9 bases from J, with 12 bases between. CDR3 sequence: CASSPPGARAPQHF. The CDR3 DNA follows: TGTGCCAGCTCACCACCAGGGGCCCGGGCGCCCCAGCATTTT.